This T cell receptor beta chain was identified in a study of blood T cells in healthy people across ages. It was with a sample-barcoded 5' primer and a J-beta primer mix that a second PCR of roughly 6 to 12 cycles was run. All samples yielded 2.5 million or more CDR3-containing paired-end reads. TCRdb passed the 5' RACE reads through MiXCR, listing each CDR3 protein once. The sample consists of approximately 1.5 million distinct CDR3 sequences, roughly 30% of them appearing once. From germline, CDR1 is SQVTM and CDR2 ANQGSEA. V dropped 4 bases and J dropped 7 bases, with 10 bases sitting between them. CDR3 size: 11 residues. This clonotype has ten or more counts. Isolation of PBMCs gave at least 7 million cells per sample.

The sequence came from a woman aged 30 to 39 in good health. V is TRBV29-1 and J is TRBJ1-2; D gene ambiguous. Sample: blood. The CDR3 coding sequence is TGCAGCGTTGTAGCCACTATTGGCTACACCTTC. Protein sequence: CSVVATIGYTF.